Listed below are T cell receptor beta chains from one sample, sequenced in a study of blood T cell repertoires in COVID-19. Profiling relied on immunoSEQ multiplex PCR, and the TCRdb table lists in-frame clones only, not all of them. In the table there are nearly 70,000 clones, about 85% of which are singletons. Sequenced: peripheral blood. Receptor source: a woman aged 45-65 years with COVID-19, enrolled during active disease. The CDR3 runs from the conserved cysteine through the conserved F or W. D genes are given only for firm matches. The size field is filled for only some rows; it gives once, few, many or a size class.

clone size	V gene	D gene	J gene	CDR3 protein	CDR3 DNA
.	TRBV4-1	.	TRBJ2-2	CASSPKTGNTGELFF	TGCGCCAGCAGCCCAAAAACAGGGAACACCGGGGAGCTGTTTTTT
.	TRBV3-1/TRBV3-2	.	TRBJ2-2	CASSQGERATGELFF	TGTGCCAGCAGCCAAGGGGAGCGGGCCACCGGGGAGCTGTTTTTT
few	TRBV19	.	TRBJ1-5	CASSPRRGQPQHF	TGTGCCAGTAGTCCCCGAAGGGGCCAGCCCCAGCATTTT
once	TRBV5-6	.	TRBJ2-1	CASSLRRNEQFF	TGTGCCAGCAGCCTGAGGAGGAATGAGCAGTTCTTC
.	TRBV19	.	TRBJ2-3	CASSIGTASTDTQYF	TGTGCCAGTAGTATAGGGACAGCGAGCACAGATACGCAGTATTTT
.	TRBV5-1	.	TRBJ1-1	CASKVSEGATEAFF	TGCGCCAGCAAGGTATCGGAGGGAGCCACTGAAGCTTTCTTT
.	TRBV7-9	TRBD2	TRBJ2-1	CASSSGGSEQFF	TGTGCCAGCAGCTCCGGCGGGAGCGAGCAGTTCTTC
.	TRBV28	TRBD1	TRBJ2-3	CASNSVDREPSTDTQYF	TGTGCCAGCAACTCTGTCGACAGGGAGCCTAGCACAGATACGCAGTATTTT
.	TRBV18	.	TRBJ2-2	CASSPRGLGTGELFF	TGTGCCAGCTCACCAAGGGGACTGGGAACCGGGGAGCTGTTTTTT
once	TRBV19	.	TRBJ1-2	CASRDGYGYTF	TGTGCCAGTAGAGACGGGTATGGCTACACCTTC
.	TRBV18	TRBD1	TRBJ2-7	CASSPIHGTGETYEQYF	TGTGCCAGCTCACCTATTCACGGGACAGGGGAAACCTACGAGCAGTACTTC
few	TRBV29-1	.	TRBJ2-5	CSVAKTVRGETQYF	TGCAGCGTTGCAAAGACAGTTAGGGGGGAGACCCAGTACTTC
.	TRBV10-2	TRBD2	TRBJ2-5	CATQAGVETQYF	TGCGCCACCCAGGCGGGGGTGGAGACCCAGTACTTC
.	TRBV2	TRBD2	TRBJ2-7	CASSERGFESYEQYF	TGTGCCAGCAGTGAGCGGGGGTTTGAATCCTACGAGCAGTACTTC
.	TRBV9	.	TRBJ1-6	CASSVGGRINSPLHF	TGTGCCAGCAGCGTAGGGGGCCGTATCAATTCACCCCTCCACTTT
.	TRBV11-2	.	TRBJ2-5	CASSLVFSSRKETQYF	TGTGCCAGCAGCTTAGTGTTTTCTAGCCGAAAAGAGACCCAGTACTTC
.	TRBV7-2	TRBD1	TRBJ2-5	CASSSFPRTGMGETQYF	TGTGCCAGCAGCAGCTTTCCTCGGACAGGGATGGGAGAGACCCAGTACTTC
.	TRBV5-6	.	TRBJ1-4	CASSLYGQPPQEKLFF	TGTGCCAGCAGCTTGTACGGACAGCCACCTCAGGAAAAACTGTTTTTT
.	TRBV9	.	TRBJ1-1	CASSAGHLNTEAFF	TGTGCCAGCAGCGCGGGACACTTGAACACTGAAGCTTTCTTT
.	TRBV15	TRBD1	TRBJ2-4	CATSRDGGRDRRASVKNIQYF	TGTGCCACCAGCAGAGATGGAGGACGGGACAGAAGGGCGTCGGTCAAAAACATTCAGTACTTC